These 25 T cell receptor beta chains were sequenced from one sample in a study of metastatic and nonmetastatic thyroid tumors. TCRdb used MiXCR to call clones anew from the PCR reads. This table has 30,000 to 35,000 clones, 25% to 30% appearing once. Before thyroid surgery, none of the patients had received any treatment. What was sequenced was blood. All receptors derive from a female donor with papillary thyroid cancer or a benign thyroid nodule (not recorded which). Some clones in this sample may be carry-over from other donors' samples.

This clone was detected a few times. The V and J genes are TRBV7-2 and TRBJ2-1; the D gene is possibly TRBD2 (6 bases). This CDR3 has 19 residues. Germline CDR1 SGHTA, CDR2 FQGNSA. With 5 bases removed from V and 0 bases from J, the gap between germline ends came to 23 bases. CDR3: CASSGPIGTPSNSYNEQFF. The CDR3 nucleotides read TGTGCCAGCAGCGGCCCAATTGGGACTCCTAGTAACTCCTACAATGAGCAGTTCTTC.

The chain joins TRBV20-1 to TRBJ1-6; a weak D match, TRBD1 (6 bases). Trimming shortened V by 1 base and J by 6 bases, and 13 bases separated the two germline ends. This CDR3 has 15 amino acids. Germline V gene data show CDR1 as DFQATT and CDR2 as SNEGSKA (reference sequence). The CDR3 sequence is CSARGVTGSNSPLHF. CDR3 DNA: TGCAGTGCTAGAGGCGTAACAGGGAGTAATTCACCCCTCCACTTT.

The V and J genes are TRBV5-1 and TRBJ1-6; D is ambiguous. The CDR3 is 13 amino acids. Trimming took 0 bases from V and 10 from J, leaving 8 bases between them. Germline V gene lookup returns CDR1 SGHRS and CDR2 YFSETQ. CDR3 region: CASSLGQSSPLHF. As DNA, the CDR3 is TGCGCCAGCAGCTTGGGCCAGAGCTCACCCCTCCACTTT.

This clone was recorded a few times. This chain uses TRBV27 with TRBJ2-5; 8 bases agree with TRBD1. V shed 2 bases and J 5 bases; nucleotides not matched to a gene: 4. Germline V gene data show CDR1 as MNHEY and CDR2 as SMNVEV (reference sequence). This CDR3 has 14 residues. The CDR3 DNA reads as TGTGCCAGCAGTTTACAGGGGGCGTTTGAGACCCAGTACTTC. Protein: CASSLQGAFETQYF.

This clone was detected a few times. In this CDR3 the conserved last residue, phenylalanine or tryptophan, is missing, so a read error is likely. This chain joins TRBV28 and TRBJ2-5; 9 bases map to TRBD1. The CDR3 contains 12 residues. Germline V gene sequence: CDR1 MDHEN, CDR2 SYDVKM. CDR3 loop: CAGSGTGRAQYS. The CDR3 DNA follows: TGTGCCGGCAGTGGGACAGGGCGGGCCCAGTACTCC.

There are many counts of this clone. The J gene is TRBJ2-7, the V gene TRBV13; D remains ambiguous. V was shortened by 5 bases and J by 3 bases, with 8 bases between the two germline ends. Looked up from germline, CDR1 is PRHDT and CDR2 is FYEKMQ (reference sequence). This CDR3 has 12 amino acids. CDR3: CASSLRRYEQYF. The DNA of the CDR3 is TGTGCCAGCAGCCTCAGACGCTACGAGCAGTACTTC.

Many counts were recorded for this clone. This chain connects TRBV29-1 to TRBJ2-3; 11 bases line up with TRBD2. CDR1 is SQVTM, CDR2 ANQGSEA, per germline. V shed 6 bases and J 7 bases; nucleotides not matched to a gene: 3. The CDR3 extends over 12 amino acids. Here the CDR3 reads CSVGLAGHTQYF. CDR3 in DNA: TGCAGCGTAGGACTAGCGGGCCATACGCAGTATTTT.

Note on this clone: A much larger clone is a single base away; this may be a read error. The chain uses TRBV5-6 and TRBJ2-1, with 8 bases lining up with TRBD2. The CDR3 spans 15 residues. With 3 bases clipped from V and 8 bases from J, the junction kept 10 bases outside the gene matches. Germline-derived CDR1 and CDR2 are SGHDT and YYEEEE. This CDR3 reads CASSWGSGMAHEQFF. DNA of the CDR3: TGTGCCAGCAGCTGGGGTAGCGGGATGGCCCATGAGCAGTTCTTC. Looking up the rest from reference TRBV5-6 and TRBJ2-1 gives the full variable domain: DAGVTQSPTHLIKTRGQQVTLRCSPKSGHDTVSWYQQALGQGPQFIFQYYEEEERQRGNFPDRFSGHQFPNYSSELNVNALLLGDSALYLCASSWGSGMAHEQFFGPGTRLTVL.

This clone was observed a handful of times. This chain connects TRBV28 to TRBJ1-2; 7 bases align to TRBD1. The CDR3 covers 12 residues. Germline V lookup: CDR1 MDHEN, CDR2 SYDVKM. V lost 10 bases to trimming and J lost 7 bases; unmatched junction nucleotides: 9. As DNA, the CDR3 is TGTGCCACAAACACAGGGGCAGGTGGCTACACCTTC. Encoded protein: CATNTGAGGYTF.

V is TRBV27 and J is TRBJ2-1; D gene ambiguous. Germline loops: CDR1 MNHEY, CDR2 SMNVEV (reference sequence). V lost 5 bases and J lost 5, with 7 bases in between. The CDR3 runs to 12 residues. CDR3 in amino acids: CASSRTNNEQFF. The CDR3, as DNA: TGTGCCAGCAGTCGAACTAACAATGAGCAGTTCTTC.

This clone was seen a few times. The J gene is TRBJ1-6, the V gene TRBV28; TRBD1 agrees at 9 bases. Germline V gives CDR1 MDHEN, CDR2 SYDVKM. The V and J ends lost 5 bases and 6 bases, in that order; junction bases with no gene match: 2. The CDR3 has 14 amino acids. The CDR3 coding sequence is TGTGCCAGCAGTGGGACAGGGACTAATTCACCCCTCCACTTT. Encoded protein: CASSGTGTNSPLHF. The full variable domain, completed using reference TRBV28 and TRBJ1-6, is DVKVTQSSRYLVKRTGEKVFLECVQDMDHENMFWYRQDPGLGLRLIYFSYDVKMKEKGDIPEGYSVSREKKERFSLILESASTNQTSMYLCASSGTGTNSPLHFGNGTRLTVT.

This clone ranks as medium-sized. The chain recombines TRBV10-2 with TRBJ2-7, with TRBD2 matching 7 bases. Germline V gene data show CDR1 as WSHSY and CDR2 as SAAADI. This CDR3 comprises 16 residues. With V trimmed by 0 bases and J by 0 bases, 5 bases remained unmatched. The CDR3 DNA reads as TGCGCCAGCAGTGAGTCTGCGGGACTACTCTCCTACGAGCAGTACTTC. As protein: CASSESAGLLSYEQYF.

The chain combines TRBV19 with TRBJ1-2; no clear D gene. The CDR3 is 17 amino acids. V was clipped by 4 bases and J by 2 bases, with 20 bases between them. CDR1 LNHDA and CDR2 SQIVND come from the germline V gene (reference sequence). The CDR3 spells CASSRSGVTFRNYGYTF. DNA of the CDR3: TGTGCCAGTAGTAGATCGGGAGTGACGTTCAGGAACTATGGCTACACCTTC.

As to this clone: One end of the junction fails to match germline, which may point to a read error. The CDR3 region has the DNA TGTGCCACTGGAGGATGGACAGGGGAAAACTATGGCTACAGCTTC. It yields the protein CATGGWTGENYGYSF. This chain links TRBV27 with TRBJ1-2, with 9 bases lining up with TRBD1. The CDR3 totals 15 residues. The V gene's germline CDR1 is MNHEY and CDR2 SMNVEV (reference sequence).

There are a few counts of this clone. The chain has TRBV6-2 or TRBV6-3 and TRBJ1-6, with TRBD1 identical over 7 bases. The trim removed 2 bases at V and 7 bases at J, leaving 5 bases unmatched. The CDR3 consists of 15 residues. Germline V CDR1 and CDR2: MNHEY, SVGEGT. CDR3 in amino acids: CASSYVGQSNSPLHF. CDR3 nucleotide sequence: TGTGCCAGCAGTTACGTGGGACAGAGCAATTCACCCCTCCACTTT.

V usage is TRBV6-4 and J usage is TRBJ1-5; possible D gene TRBD1, 6 bases. CDR3 length equals 13 residues. V was cut by 4 bases and J by 5 bases, with 9 bases left in between. Germline V CDR1 and CDR2: MRHNA, SNTAGT. For the CDR3, the DNA is TGTGCCAGCAGTGTAGGGGGTGATCAGCCCCAGCATTTT. Protein: CASSVGGDQPQHF.

This clone was observed a few times. CDR3 sequence (DNA): TGTGCCAGCAGTTACTACGGGACGTCTAGCACAGATACGCAGTATTTT. This codes for CASSYYGTSSTDTQYF. The chain employs TRBV6-5 and TRBJ2-3; D tentatively reads TRBD1 or TRBD2 (5 bases each). The CDR3 loop spans 16 amino acids. The ends were cut back, 1 base at V and 0 bases at J, with 11 bases in the middle. Germline CDR1 and CDR2: MNHEY and SVGAGI.

This clone has a single count. The V and J genes are TRBV20-1 and TRBJ2-7; D call uncertain. The CDR3 is 15 residues long. Germline values: CDR1 DFQATT, CDR2 SNEGSKA (reference sequence). The V gene lost 0 bases and the J gene lost 2 bases, with 14 bases spanning the gap. Written as DNA, the CDR3 is TGCAGTGCTAGAGATTTGAAGGGTAGAACCTACGAGCAGTACTTC. It translates to CSARDLKGRTYEQYF.

V usage is TRBV27 and J usage is TRBJ2-7; D remains unclear. This CDR3 spans 11 amino acids. Germline V CDR1 and CDR2: MNHEY, SMNVEV (reference sequence). V lost 6 bases to trimming and J lost 4 bases, with 7 bases between them. CDR3 region: CASRIRYEQYF. As DNA, the CDR3 is TGTGCCAGCAGGATCAGGTACGAGCAGTACTTC.

This clone was seen at least ten times. This chain connects TRBV18 to TRBJ2-5, with D maybe TRBD1 (5 bases). There are 14 residues in the CDR3. The V gene's germline CDR1 is KGHSH and CDR2 LQKENI. The ends were cut back, 2 bases at V and 4 bases at J, with 11 bases in the middle. CDR3 sequence: CASSPGAGRETQYF. The CDR3 DNA reads as TGTGCCAGCTCACCAGGCGCAGGGCGAGAGACCCAGTACTTC.

This clone came up a few times. A much larger clonotype is one base distant, so this may be a read error. The CDR3 sequence: CASSRELYDEQFF. In nucleotides, the CDR3 is TGTGCCAGCTCTCGGGAACTCTACGATGAGCAGTTCTTC. The V and J genes are TRBV9 and TRBJ2-1; TRBD2 is a possible D gene (5 bases). The germline V gene has CDR1 SGDLS and CDR2 YYNGEE. CDR3 length: 13 residues.

The J gene is TRBJ1-3, the V gene TRBV11-3; no firm D call. The CDR3 sequence is 13 residues long. Trimming took 4 bases from V and 5 from J, leaving 9 bases between them. Germline loops: CDR1 SGHNT, CDR2 YENEEA. The CDR3 coding sequence is TGTGCCAGCAGCTCATACAACAGAAACACCATATATTTT. This gives the protein CASSSYNRNTIYF.

This chain uses TRBV11-3 with TRBJ2-2, with 7 bases fitting TRBD2. CDR3 length equals 16 residues. Germline CDR1 SGHNT, CDR2 YENEEA. The V gene end was trimmed by 5 bases and the J gene end by 4 bases; junction bases not matched to a gene: 10. CDR3 sequence reads: CASSALGGGPTGELFF. The CDR3 bases are TGTGCCAGCAGCGCCTTAGGCGGGGGACCCACCGGGGAGCTGTTTTTT. Full variable domain (rest looked up from reference TRBV11-3 and TRBJ2-2): EAGVVQSPRYKIIEKKQPVAFWCNPISGHNTLYWYLQNLGQGPELLIRYENEEAVDDSQLPKDRFSAERLKGVDSTLKIQPAELGDSAVYLCASSALGGGPTGELFFGEGSRLTVL.

This clone is medium-sized within its sample. The chain's CDR3 is CASRTGTSGANVLTF. The CDR3 DNA is TGTGCCAGCAGGACAGGGACTAGTGGGGCCAACGTCCTGACTTTC. This chain connects TRBV28 to TRBJ2-6; the D gene is possibly TRBD2 (8 bases). CDR1 is MDHEN, CDR2 SYDVKM, per germline. V was trimmed by 6 bases and J by 3 bases, leaving 12 bases between them. CDR3 size: 15 residues.

The chain carries TRBV4-2 and TRBJ2-2, with D perhaps matching TRBD2 (6 bases). The CDR3 consists of 15 residues. V was trimmed by 8 bases and J by 4 bases, leaving 17 bases between them. Germline V gene sequence: CDR1 LGHNA, CDR2 YNFKEQ. CDR3 amino acids: CASSTDRGSTGELFF. Here the CDR3 DNA reads TGTGCCAGCTCAACGGACCGGGGGAGCACCGGGGAGCTGTTTTTT.